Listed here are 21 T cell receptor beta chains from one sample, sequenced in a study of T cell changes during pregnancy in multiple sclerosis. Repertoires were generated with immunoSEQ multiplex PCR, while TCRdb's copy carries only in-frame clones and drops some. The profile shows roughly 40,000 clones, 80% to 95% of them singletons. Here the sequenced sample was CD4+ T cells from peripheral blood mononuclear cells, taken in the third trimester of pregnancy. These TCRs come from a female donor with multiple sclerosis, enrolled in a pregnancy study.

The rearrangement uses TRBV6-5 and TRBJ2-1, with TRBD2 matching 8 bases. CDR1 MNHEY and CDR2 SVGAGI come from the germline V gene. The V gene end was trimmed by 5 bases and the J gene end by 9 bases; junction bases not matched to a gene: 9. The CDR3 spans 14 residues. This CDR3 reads CASSPSGSLSEQFF. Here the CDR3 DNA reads TGTGCCAGCAGTCCCAGCGGGAGTCTAAGTGAGCAGTTCTTC.

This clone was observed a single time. The CDR3 sequence is CASSPGVQETQYF. The DNA for the CDR3 is TGTGCCAGCAGCCCCGGGGTTCAAGAGACCCAGTACTTC. This chain connects TRBV11-2 to TRBJ2-5, with a weak D call TRBD2 (5 bases). This CDR3 is 13 amino acids long. V was cut by 5 bases and J by 2 bases, with 9 bases left in between. The germline V gene has CDR1 SGHAT and CDR2 FQNNGV.

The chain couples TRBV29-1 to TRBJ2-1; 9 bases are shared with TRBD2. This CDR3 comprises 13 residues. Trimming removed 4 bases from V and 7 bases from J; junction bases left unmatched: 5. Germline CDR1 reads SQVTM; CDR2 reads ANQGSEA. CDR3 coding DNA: TGCAGCGTTGTTAGCGGGAGCTGGAATGAGCAGTTCTTC. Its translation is CSVVSGSWNEQFF.

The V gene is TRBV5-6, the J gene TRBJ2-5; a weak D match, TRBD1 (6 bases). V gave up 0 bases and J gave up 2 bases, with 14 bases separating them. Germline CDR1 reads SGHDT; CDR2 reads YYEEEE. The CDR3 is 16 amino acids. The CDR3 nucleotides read TGTGCCAGCAGCTTGGCCGGGGCAGGGGTGCAAGAGACCCAGTACTTC. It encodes CASSLAGAGVQETQYF.

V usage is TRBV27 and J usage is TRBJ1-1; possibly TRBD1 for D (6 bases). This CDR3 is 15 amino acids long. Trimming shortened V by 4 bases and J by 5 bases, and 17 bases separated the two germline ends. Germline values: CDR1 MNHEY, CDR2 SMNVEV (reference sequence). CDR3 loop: CASSYGGRGGTEAFF. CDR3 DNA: TGTGCCAGCAGTTACGGGGGGCGCGGGGGAACTGAAGCTTTCTTT.

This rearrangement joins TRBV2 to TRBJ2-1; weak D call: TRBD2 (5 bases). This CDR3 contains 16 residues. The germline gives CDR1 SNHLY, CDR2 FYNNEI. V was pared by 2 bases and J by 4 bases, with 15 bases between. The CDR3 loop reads CASSERWLARYNEQFF. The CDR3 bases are TGTGCCAGCAGTGAACGTTGGTTAGCGAGATACAATGAGCAGTTCTTC.

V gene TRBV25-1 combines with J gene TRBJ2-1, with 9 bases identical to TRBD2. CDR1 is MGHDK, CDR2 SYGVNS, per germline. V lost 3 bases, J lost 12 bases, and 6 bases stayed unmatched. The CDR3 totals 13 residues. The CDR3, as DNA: TGTGCCAGCAGTGACAACCTAGCGGGGCGGCAGTTCTTC. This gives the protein CASSDNLAGRQFF.

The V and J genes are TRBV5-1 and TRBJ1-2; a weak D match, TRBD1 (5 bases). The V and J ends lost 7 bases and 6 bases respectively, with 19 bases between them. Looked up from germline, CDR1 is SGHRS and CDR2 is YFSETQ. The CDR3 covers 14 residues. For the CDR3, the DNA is TGCGCCAGCGCAACACAGACGGCGGGGGATGGCTACACCTTC. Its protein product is CASATQTAGDGYTF.

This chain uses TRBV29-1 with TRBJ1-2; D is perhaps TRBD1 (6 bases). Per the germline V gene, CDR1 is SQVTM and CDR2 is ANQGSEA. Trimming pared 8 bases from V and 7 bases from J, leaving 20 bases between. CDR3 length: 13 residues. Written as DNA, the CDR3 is TGCAGCATGAGGAAAACAGGGTTCGCTGGCTACACCTTC. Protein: CSMRKTGFAGYTF.

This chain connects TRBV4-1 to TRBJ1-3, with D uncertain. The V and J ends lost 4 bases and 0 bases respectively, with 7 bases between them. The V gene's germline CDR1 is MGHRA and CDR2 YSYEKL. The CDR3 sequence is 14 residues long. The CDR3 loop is CASSPRFSGNTIYF. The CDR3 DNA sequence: TGCGCCAGCAGCCCCCGTTTCTCTGGAAACACCATATATTTT.

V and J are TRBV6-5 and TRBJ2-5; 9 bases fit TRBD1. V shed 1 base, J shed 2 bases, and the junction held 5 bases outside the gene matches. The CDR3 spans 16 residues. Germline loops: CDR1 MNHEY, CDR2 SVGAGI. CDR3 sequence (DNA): TGTGCCAGCAGTTACTACGGGACAGGGCTACAAGAGACCCAGTACTTC. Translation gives CASSYYGTGLQETQYF.

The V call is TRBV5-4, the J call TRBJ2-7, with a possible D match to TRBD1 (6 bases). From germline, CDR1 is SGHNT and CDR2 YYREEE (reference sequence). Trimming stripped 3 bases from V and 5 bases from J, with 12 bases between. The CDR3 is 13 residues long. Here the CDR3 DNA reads TGTGCCAGCAGCTCTACAGGGTTACACGAGCAGTACTTC. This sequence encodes CASSSTGLHEQYF.

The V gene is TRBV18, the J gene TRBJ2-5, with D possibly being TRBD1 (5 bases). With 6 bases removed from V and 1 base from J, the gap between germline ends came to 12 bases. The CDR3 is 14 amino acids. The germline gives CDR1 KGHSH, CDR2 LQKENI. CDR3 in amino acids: CASSRQTFQETQYF. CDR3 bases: TGTGCCAGCTCGAGACAGACCTTCCAAGAGACCCAGTACTTC.

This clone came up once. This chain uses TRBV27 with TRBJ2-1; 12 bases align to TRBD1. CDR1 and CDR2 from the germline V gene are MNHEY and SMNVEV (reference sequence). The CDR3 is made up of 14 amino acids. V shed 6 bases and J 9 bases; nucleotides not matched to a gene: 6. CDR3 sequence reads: CASRGQGASSEQFF. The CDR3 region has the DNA TGTGCCAGCAGGGGACAGGGGGCGAGCAGTGAGCAGTTCTTC.

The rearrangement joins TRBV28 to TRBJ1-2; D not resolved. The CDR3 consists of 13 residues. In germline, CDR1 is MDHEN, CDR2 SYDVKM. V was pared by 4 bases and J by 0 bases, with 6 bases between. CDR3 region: CASSSLSNYGYTF. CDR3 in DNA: TGTGCCAGCAGTTCCCTTTCTAACTATGGCTACACCTTC.

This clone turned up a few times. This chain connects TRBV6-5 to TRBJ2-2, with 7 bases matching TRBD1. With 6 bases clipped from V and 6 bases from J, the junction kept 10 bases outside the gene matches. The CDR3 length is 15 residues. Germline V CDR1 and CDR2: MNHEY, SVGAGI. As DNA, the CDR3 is TGTGCCAGCAGGCTCGGCAGGGGGTTGGCCGGGGAGCTGTTTTTT. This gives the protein CASRLGRGLAGELFF.

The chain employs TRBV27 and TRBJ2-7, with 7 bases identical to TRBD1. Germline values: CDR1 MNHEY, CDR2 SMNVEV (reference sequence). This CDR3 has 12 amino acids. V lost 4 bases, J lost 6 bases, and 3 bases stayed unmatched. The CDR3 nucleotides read TGTGCCAGCAGTTCCAGGACAGGCGAGCAGTACTTC. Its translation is CASSSRTGEQYF.

CDR3 sequence reads: CASSRQRGETQYF. The CDR3 bases are TGTGCCAGTAGTCGCCAGCGAGGAGAGACCCAGTACTTC. The chain is built from TRBV19 and TRBJ2-5, with D unresolved. Germline V gene data show CDR1 as LNHDA and CDR2 as SQIVND (reference sequence). The V gene lost 5 bases and the J gene lost 4 bases, with 11 bases spanning the gap. This CDR3 is built from 13 residues.

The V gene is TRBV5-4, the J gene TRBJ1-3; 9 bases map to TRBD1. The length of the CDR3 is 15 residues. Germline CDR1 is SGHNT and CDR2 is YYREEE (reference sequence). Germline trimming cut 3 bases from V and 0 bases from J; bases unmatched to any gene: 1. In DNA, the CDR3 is TGTGCCAGCAGCTCACAGGGGGCCTCTGGAAACACCATATATTTT. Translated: CASSSQGASGNTIYF.

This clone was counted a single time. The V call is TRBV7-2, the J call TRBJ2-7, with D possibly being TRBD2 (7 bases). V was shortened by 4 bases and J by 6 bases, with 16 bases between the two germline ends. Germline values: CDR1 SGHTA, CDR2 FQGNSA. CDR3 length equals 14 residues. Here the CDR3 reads CASSSLGGGGEQYF. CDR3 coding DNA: TGTGCCAGCAGCTCCCTAGGGGGGGGTGGCGAGCAGTACTTC.

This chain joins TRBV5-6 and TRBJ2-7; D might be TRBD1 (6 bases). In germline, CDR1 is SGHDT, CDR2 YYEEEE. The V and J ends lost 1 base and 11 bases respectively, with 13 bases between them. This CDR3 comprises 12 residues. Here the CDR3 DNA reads TGTGCCAGCAGCTTGAGGGGGACGTTTGAGTACTTC. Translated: CASSLRGTFEYF.